A selection of T cell receptor beta chains follows, all from one sample in a study of breast tumors, draining lymph nodes, adjacent tissues. TCRdb called the multiplex PCR reads again in MiXCR, with one record for every CDR3 protein. The sample has roughly 86,000 distinct CDR3 sequences, roughly a fifth seen once. Input material: axillary lymph node tissue. These receptors were taken from a female donor with breast cancer. Some clones in this sample may be carry-over from other donors' samples. Both conserved end residues are part of each CDR3. D genes are given only for firm matches. Expanded clones get a size class; other rows say once, few or many, or leave the size out.

J	D	size	V	CDR3	DNA
TRBJ1-5	TRBD1	many	TRBV20-1	CSLQGAINQPQHF	TGCAGCTTACAGGGGGCGATAAATCAGCCCCAGCATTTT
TRBJ1-2	TRBD1	many	TRBV11-2	CASSLGTGRNYGYTF	TGTGCCAGCAGCTTAGGGACAGGGAGGAACTATGGCTACACCTTC
TRBJ2-6	.	many	TRBV6-1	CASSLDSSGANVLTF	TGTGCCAGCAGCTTGGATTCCTCTGGGGCCAACGTCCTGACTTTC
TRBJ2-7	.	many	TRBV11-3	CASSLPPGQGNREQYF	TGTGCCAGCAGCTTACCCCCGGGGCAGGGAAACCGCGAGCAGTACTTC
TRBJ2-7	.	few	TRBV6-5	CASSTRVEQYF	TGTGCCAGCAGTACGAGGGTCGAGCAGTACTTC
TRBJ2-3	.	many	TRBV10-3	CAISDPGRITDTQYF	TGTGCCATCAGTGATCCCGGCAGGATCACAGATACGCAGTATTTT
TRBJ1-4	.	.	TRBV19	CASSVRADTTNEKLFF	TGCGCCAGTAGTGTTAGGGCGGATACAACTAATGAAAAACTGTTTTTT
TRBJ2-1	.	many	TRBV9	CASSATGPNEQFF	TGTGCCAGCAGCGCGACAGGCCCCAATGAGCAGTTCTTC
TRBJ1-2	.	many	TRBV19	CATSGDGYGYTF	TGTGCCACCTCAGGGGACGGCTATGGCTACACCTTC
TRBJ2-7	TRBD2	many	TRBV7-2	CASSQLAGDYEQYF	TGTGCCAGCAGCCAACTAGCGGGAGACTACGAGCAGTACTTC
TRBJ2-1	TRBD2	.	TRBV6-6	CASSDGLAANNEQFF	TGTGCCAGCAGTGACGGACTAGCGGCCAACAATGAGCAGTTCTTC
TRBJ1-1	TRBD1	.	TRBV10-3	CAISRGTGMNTEAFF	TGTGCCATCAGTAGGGGGACAGGAATGAACACTGAAGCTTTCTTT
TRBJ1-5	TRBD1	many	TRBV20-1	CSVRRGTGGPQPQHF	TGCAGTGTACGCCGGGGGACAGGGGGCCCTCAGCCCCAGCATTTT
TRBJ2-3	.	many	TRBV24-1	CATSQGSDTQYF	TGTGCCACCAGTCAAGGGTCAGATACGCAGTATTTT
TRBJ2-7	.	many	TRBV12-3/TRBV12-4	CASSLTATASYEQYF	TGTGCCAGCAGTTTAACGGCGACTGCCTCCTACGAGCAGTACTTC
TRBJ1-3	.	few	TRBV28	CASSFLGSGNTIYF	TGTGCCAGCAGTTTTTTGGGGTCTGGAAACACCATATATTTT
TRBJ2-3	TRBD1	many	TRBV20-1	CSANRDRGPDTQYF	TGCAGTGCTAACCGGGACAGGGGCCCAGATACGCAGTATTTT
TRBJ2-7	TRBD2	many	TRBV7-8	CASSLTTSGYYEQYF	TGTGCCAGCAGCCTGACGACTAGCGGATACTACGAGCAGTACTTC
TRBJ2-1	.	many	TRBV6-6	CASSYYIREQFF	TGTGCCAGCAGTTACTATATCCGAGAGCAGTTCTTC
TRBJ2-2	.	many	TRBV7-8	CASSLPDPPNTGELFF	TGTGCCAGCAGCTTACCGGACCCTCCGAACACCGGGGAGCTGTTTTTT
TRBJ2-7	.	many	TRBV5-1	CASSPNPGISYEQYF	TGCGCCAGCAGCCCCAACCCCGGGATATCCTACGAGCAGTACTTC
TRBJ2-2	.	many	TRBV11-2	CASSFRAQPRELFF	TGTGCCAGCAGCTTCCGGGCACAACCGAGGGAGCTGTTTTTT
TRBJ2-7	.	many	TRBV5-1	CASSVTTGGGYEQYF	TGCGCCAGCAGCGTAACTACAGGGGGGGGGTACGAGCAGTACTTC
TRBJ1-1	.	.	TRBV20-1	CSAWDNMNTEAFF	TGCAGTGCATGGGACAACATGAACACTGAAGCTTTCTTT
TRBJ2-5	TRBD2	many	TRBV2	CASRLGLAGGQETQYF	TGTGCCAGCAGACTCGGACTAGCGGGAGGTCAAGAGACCCAGTACTTC
TRBJ1-5	.	.	TRBV3-1	CASSQNSNQPQHF	TGTGCCAGCAGCCAAAACAGCAATCAGCCCCAGCATTTT
TRBJ2-7	.	many	TRBV20-1	CSARVRALGYEQYF	TGCAGTGCTAGAGTCAGGGCCTTAGGCTACGAGCAGTACTTC
TRBJ2-3	.	many	TRBV5-1	CASSLAGKTTDTQYF	TGCGCCAGCAGCTTGGCCGGAAAGACCACAGATACGCAGTATTTT
TRBJ2-3	TRBD1	many	TRBV29-1	CSVITGGGTDTQYF	TGCAGCGTGATCACAGGGGGAGGCACAGATACGCAGTATTTT
TRBJ1-1	.	.	TRBV12-3/TRBV12-4	CASSFGGGDTEAFF	TGTGCCAGCAGTTTTGGGGGGGGCGACACTGAAGCTTTCTTT
TRBJ1-2	TRBD1	many	TRBV4-2	CASSQGGQGRGYTF	TGTGCCAGCAGCCAAGGGGGACAGGGGAGAGGCTACACCTTC
TRBJ2-1	.	many	TRBV10-3	CAISEFGSNEQFF	TGTGCCATCAGTGAGTTCGGTAGCAATGAGCAGTTCTTC
TRBJ2-2	.	many	TRBV19	CASSILRGNTGELFF	TGTGCCAGTAGTATCCTCAGGGGGAACACCGGGGAGCTGTTTTTT
TRBJ1-3	.	many	TRBV12-5	CASGLVENSYSGNTIYF	TGTGCTAGTGGTTTGGTCGAGAACAGCTACTCTGGAAACACCATATATTTT
TRBJ1-5	.	many	TRBV20-1	CSARVRAVSNQPQHF	TGCAGTGCTAGAGTTAGGGCAGTAAGCAATCAGCCCCAGCATTTT
TRBJ2-1	TRBD1	few	TRBV30	CALRTGVSAEQFF	TGTGCCTTGAGGACAGGGGTAAGTGCTGAGCAGTTCTTC
TRBJ1-2	.	many	TRBV24-1	CATSETGQTGGYTF	TGTGCCACCAGTGAAACAGGACAAACAGGTGGCTACACCTTC
TRBJ2-7	.	many	TRBV12-3/TRBV12-4	CASSPSGGYEQYF	TGTGCCAGCAGCCCTTCGGGCGGGTACGAGCAGTACTTC
TRBJ2-7	.	many	TRBV7-8	CASSLARGSYEQYF	TGTGCCAGCAGCTTAGCTCGGGGCAGCTACGAGCAGTACTTC
TRBJ2-3	.	many	TRBV6-6	CASSYIGTDTQYF	TGTGCCAGCAGTTACATTGGGACTGATACGCAGTATTTT
TRBJ2-2	TRBD2	few	TRBV9	CASSPTSGRTGELFF	TGTGCCAGCAGCCCGACTAGCGGGAGAACCGGGGAGCTGTTTTTT